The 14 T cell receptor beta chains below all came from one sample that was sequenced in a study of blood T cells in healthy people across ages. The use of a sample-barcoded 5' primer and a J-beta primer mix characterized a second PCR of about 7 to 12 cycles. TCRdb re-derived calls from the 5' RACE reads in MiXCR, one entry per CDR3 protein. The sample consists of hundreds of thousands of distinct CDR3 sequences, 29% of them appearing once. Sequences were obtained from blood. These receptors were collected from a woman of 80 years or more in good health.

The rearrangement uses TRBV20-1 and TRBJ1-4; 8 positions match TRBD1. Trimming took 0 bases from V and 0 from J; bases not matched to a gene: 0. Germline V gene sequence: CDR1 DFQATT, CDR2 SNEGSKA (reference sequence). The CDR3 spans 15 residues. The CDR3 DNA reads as TGCAGTGCTAGAGAACAGGGGGCAACTAATGAAAAACTGTTTTTT. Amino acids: CSAREQGATNEKLFF.

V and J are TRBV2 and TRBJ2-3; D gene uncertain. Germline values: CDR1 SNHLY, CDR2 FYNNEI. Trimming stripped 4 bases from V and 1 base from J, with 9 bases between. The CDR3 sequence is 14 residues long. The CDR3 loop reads CASSVELRTDTQYF. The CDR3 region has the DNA TGTGCCAGCAGTGTGGAACTCCGCACAGATACGCAGTATTTT.

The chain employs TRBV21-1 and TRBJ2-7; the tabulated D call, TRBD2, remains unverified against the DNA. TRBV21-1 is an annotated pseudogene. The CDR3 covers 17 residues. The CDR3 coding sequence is TGTGCCAGCAGCTCACAGGGCCCAGGGAAGGGTTCGAATGAGCAGTACTTC. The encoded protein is CASSSQGPGKGSNEQYF.

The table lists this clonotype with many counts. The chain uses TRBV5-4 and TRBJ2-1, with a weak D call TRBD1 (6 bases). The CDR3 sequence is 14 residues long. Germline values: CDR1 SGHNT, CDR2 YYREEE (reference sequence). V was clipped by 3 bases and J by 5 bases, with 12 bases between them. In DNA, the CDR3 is TGTGCCAGCAGCTACAGGGTTGGGAACAATGAGCAGTTCTTC. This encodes CASSYRVGNNEQFF.

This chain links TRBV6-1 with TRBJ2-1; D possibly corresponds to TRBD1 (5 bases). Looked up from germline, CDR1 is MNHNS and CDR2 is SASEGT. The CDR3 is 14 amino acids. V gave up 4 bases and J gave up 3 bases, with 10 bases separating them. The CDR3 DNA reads TGTGCCAGCAGTGGGGGCCTTGACTACAATGAGCAGTTCTTC. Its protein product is CASSGGLDYNEQFF.

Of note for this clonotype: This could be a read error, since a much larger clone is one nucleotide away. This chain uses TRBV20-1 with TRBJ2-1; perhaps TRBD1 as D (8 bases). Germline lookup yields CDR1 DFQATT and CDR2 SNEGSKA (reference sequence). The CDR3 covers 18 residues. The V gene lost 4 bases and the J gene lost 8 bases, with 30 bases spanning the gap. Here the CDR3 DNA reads TGCAGTGCTACCCACGGACAGGGAATTACGGGAGGATCCGATGAGCAGTTCTTC. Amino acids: CSATHGQGITGGSDEQFF.

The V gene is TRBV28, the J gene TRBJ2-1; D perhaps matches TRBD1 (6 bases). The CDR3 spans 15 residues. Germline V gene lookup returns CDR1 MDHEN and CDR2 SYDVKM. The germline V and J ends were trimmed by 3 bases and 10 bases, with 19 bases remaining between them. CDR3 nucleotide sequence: TGTGCCAGCAGTTTGTCGGACAGAATTTACTACGAGCAGTTCTTC. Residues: CASSLSDRIYYEQFF.

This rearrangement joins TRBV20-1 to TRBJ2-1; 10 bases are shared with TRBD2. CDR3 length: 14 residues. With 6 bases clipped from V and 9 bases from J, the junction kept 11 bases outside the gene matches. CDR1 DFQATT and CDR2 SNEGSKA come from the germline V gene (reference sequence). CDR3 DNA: TGCAGTGCGTCAGCGGGAGGGCCGGTGGGTGAGCAGTTCTTC. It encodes CSASAGGPVGEQFF.

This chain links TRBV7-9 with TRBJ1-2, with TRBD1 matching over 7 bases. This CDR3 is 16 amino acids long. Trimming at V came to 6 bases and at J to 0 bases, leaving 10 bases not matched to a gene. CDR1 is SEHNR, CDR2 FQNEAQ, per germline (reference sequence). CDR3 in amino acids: CASRPGTAPANYGYTF. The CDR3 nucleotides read TGTGCCAGCAGACCCGGGACAGCCCCAGCTAACTATGGCTACACCTTC.

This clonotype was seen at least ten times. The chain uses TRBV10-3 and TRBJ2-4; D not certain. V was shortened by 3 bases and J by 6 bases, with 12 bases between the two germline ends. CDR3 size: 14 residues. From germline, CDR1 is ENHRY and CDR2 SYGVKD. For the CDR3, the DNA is TGTGCCATCAGTGATGTTACAACGGGAAACATTCAGTACTTC. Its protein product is CAISDVTTGNIQYF.

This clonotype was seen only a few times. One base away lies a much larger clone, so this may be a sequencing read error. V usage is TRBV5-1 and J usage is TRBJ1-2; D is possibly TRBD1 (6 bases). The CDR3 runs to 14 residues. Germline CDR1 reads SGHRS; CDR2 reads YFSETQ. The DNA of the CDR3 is TGCGCCAGCAGCTTGGGACAGGCGAGTTATGGCTGCACCTTC. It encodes CASSLGQASYGCTF.

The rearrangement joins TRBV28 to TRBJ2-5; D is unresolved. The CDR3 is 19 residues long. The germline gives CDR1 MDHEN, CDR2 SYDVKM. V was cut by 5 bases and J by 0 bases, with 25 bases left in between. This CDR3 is CASSPLAWDRKRYQETQYF. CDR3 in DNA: TGTGCCAGCAGTCCCCTCGCCTGGGATCGAAAAAGGTACCAAGAGACCCAGTACTTC.

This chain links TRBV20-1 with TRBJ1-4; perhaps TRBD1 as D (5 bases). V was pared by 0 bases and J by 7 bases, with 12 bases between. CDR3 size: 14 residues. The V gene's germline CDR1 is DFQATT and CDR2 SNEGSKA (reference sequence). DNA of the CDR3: TGCAGTGCTAGAGATCTGGGGCACAGTGAAAAACTGTTTTTT. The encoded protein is CSARDLGHSEKLFF.

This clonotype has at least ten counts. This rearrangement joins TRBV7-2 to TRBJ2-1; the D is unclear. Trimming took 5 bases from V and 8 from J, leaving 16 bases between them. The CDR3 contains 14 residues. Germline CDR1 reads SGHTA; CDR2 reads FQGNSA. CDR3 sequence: CASSVLFVAHEQFF. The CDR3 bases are TGTGCCAGCAGCGTACTTTTTGTTGCCCATGAGCAGTTCTTC.